A single sample is the source of the 12 T cell receptor beta chains below, sequenced in a study of Tregs in tolerant kidney transplant recipients. Assay: immunoSEQ multiplex PCR; the TCRdb copy retains only in-frame clones and omits some. The repertoire holds fewer than 150,000 clones, with about 90% as singletons. The sample comprised CD4+ T cells from blood. These receptors came from a human donor in good health.

The V and J genes are TRBV7-9 and TRBJ1-2; unclear D gene. Looked up from germline, CDR1 is SEHNR and CDR2 is FQNEAQ (reference sequence). This CDR3 spans 15 amino acids. V lost 0 bases to trimming and J lost 0 bases, with 8 bases between them. As DNA, the CDR3 is TGTGCCAGCAGCTTAGCCGCCCTCTCTAACTATGGCTACACCTTC. It codes for CASSLAALSNYGYTF.

The rearrangement joins TRBV19 to TRBJ1-5; 8 bases fit TRBD1. CDR3 length: 15 residues. The germline gives CDR1 LNHDA, CDR2 SQIVND (reference sequence). V shed 10 bases and J 2 bases; nucleotides not matched to a gene: 10. CDR3 nucleotides: TGTGCCACCCTCCGACAGGGGAGCGGCAATCAGCCCCAGCATTTT. Protein: CATLRQGSGNQPQHF.

This clone occurred once. The J gene is TRBJ1-6, the V gene TRBV6-1; tentatively, D is TRBD1 (5 bases). Germline CDR1 is MNHNS and CDR2 is SASEGT. Trimming took off 0 bases at V and 7 bases at J, with 13 bases between the two ends. This CDR3 spans 16 amino acids. CDR3 in DNA: TGTGCCAGCAGTGAAGCCAGGGTCCTACCGAATTCACCCCTCCACTTT. This sequence encodes CASSEARVLPNSPLHF.

This chain connects TRBV10-1 to TRBJ1-2; possible D gene TRBD1, 5 bases. Trimming left V 0 bases short and J 8 bases short, with 10 bases between. The CDR3 is 13 amino acids. CDR1 and CDR2 from the germline V gene are WNHNN and SYGVQD (reference sequence). In nucleotides, the CDR3 is TGCGCCAGCAGTGAGTCCGGAAGGGGAGGCTACACCTTC. This encodes CASSESGRGGYTF.

The chain recombines TRBV5-1 with TRBJ1-5; possible D gene TRBD1, 5 bases. The CDR3 loop spans 14 amino acids. Trimming shortened V by 3 bases and J by 5 bases, and 12 bases separated the two germline ends. Germline CDR1 and CDR2: SGHRS and YFSETQ. The CDR3 region is CASSSGIRDQPQHF. Here the CDR3 DNA reads TGCGCCAGCAGCTCAGGGATAAGGGATCAGCCCCAGCATTTT.

This clone was seen once. The J gene is TRBJ1-5, the V gene TRBV6-1; D ambiguous. With 4 bases removed from V and 5 bases from J, the gap between germline ends came to 9 bases. This CDR3 comprises 13 residues. Germline CDR1 and CDR2: MNHNS and SASEGT. CDR3 loop: CASSVSADQPQHF. The CDR3 DNA is TGTGCCAGCAGTGTTTCGGCGGATCAGCCCCAGCATTTT.

This sequence joins TRBV7-2 and TRBJ1-6, with D possibly TRBD1 on 5 matching bases. V was clipped by 4 bases and J by 6 bases, with 13 bases between them. Germline V gene sequence: CDR1 SGHTA, CDR2 FQGNSA. There are 15 residues in the CDR3. The CDR3 spells CASSSMGGPNSPLHF. DNA for the CDR3: TGTGCCAGCAGCTCGATGGGGGGACCTAATTCACCCCTCCACTTT.

The chain links TRBV10-3 to TRBJ1-2; D gene uncertain. Germline assignment: CDR1 ENHRY and CDR2 SYGVKD. The V and J ends lost 0 bases and 2 bases respectively, with 4 bases between them. This CDR3 comprises 13 residues. In nucleotides, the CDR3 is TGTGCCATCAGTGAGTCGCGGAACTATGGCTACACCTTC. Encoded protein: CAISESRNYGYTF.

The chain has TRBV6-1 and TRBJ1-2; 9 positions agree with TRBD1. J gave up 4 bases and V 4 bases, and 7 bases lay outside the gene matches. CDR3 length equals 15 residues. Germline V gene data show CDR1 as MNHNS and CDR2 as SASEGT. The CDR3: CASSARTGVSYGYTF. DNA of the CDR3: TGTGCCAGCAGTGCCCGGACAGGGGTTAGCTATGGCTACACCTTC.

The chain combines TRBV29-1 with TRBJ1-2; the D gene is possibly TRBD1 (6 bases). Germline V gene lookup returns CDR1 SQVTM and CDR2 ANQGSEA. The CDR3 runs 13 residues. Trimming cost V 6 bases and J 7 bases, with 18 bases left between them. The CDR3 DNA is TGCAGCGTCGGTGACGGGGGCGCCTTTGGCTACACCTTC. It yields the protein CSVGDGGAFGYTF.

CDR3 protein: CASRPPGADTQYF. The CDR3 DNA reads TGTGCCAGCAGGCCCCCAGGCGCAGATACGCAGTATTTT. V is TRBV9 and J is TRBJ2-3, with D hard to call. The germline V gene encodes CDR1 SGDLS and CDR2 YYNGEE. The V and J ends lost 5 bases and 4 bases respectively, with 11 bases between them. The CDR3 length is 13 residues.

This chain's CDR3 is CASSWTSDETQYF. In nucleotides, the CDR3 is TGTGCCAGCAGCTGGACTAGCGACGAGACCCAGTACTTC. The chain links TRBV7-6 to TRBJ2-5; 9 bases are a match to TRBD2. From germline, CDR1 is SGHVS and CDR2 FNYEAQ. This CDR3 comprises 13 residues. Trimming took 4 bases from V and 5 from J; bases not matched to a gene: 2.